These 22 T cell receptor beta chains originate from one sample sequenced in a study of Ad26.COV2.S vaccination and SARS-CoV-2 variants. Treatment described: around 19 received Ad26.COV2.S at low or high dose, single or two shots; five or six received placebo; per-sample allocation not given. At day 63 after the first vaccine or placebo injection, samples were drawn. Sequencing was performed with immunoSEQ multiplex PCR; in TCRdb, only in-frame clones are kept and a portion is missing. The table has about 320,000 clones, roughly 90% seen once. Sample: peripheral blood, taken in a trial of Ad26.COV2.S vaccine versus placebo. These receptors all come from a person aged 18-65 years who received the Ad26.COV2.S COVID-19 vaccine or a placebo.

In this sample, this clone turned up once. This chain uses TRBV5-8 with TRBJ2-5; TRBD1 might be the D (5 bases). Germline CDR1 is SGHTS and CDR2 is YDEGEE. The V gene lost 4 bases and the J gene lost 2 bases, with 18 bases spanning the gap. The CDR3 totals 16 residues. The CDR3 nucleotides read TGTGCCAGCAGCCGACTCCCCTGGCAGGGTCAAGAGACCCAGTACTTC. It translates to CASSRLPWQGQETQYF.

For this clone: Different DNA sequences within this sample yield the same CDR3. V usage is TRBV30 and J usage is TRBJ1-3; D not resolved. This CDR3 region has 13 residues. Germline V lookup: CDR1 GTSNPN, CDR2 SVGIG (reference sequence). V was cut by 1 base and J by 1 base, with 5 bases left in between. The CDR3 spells CAWSGGSGNTIYF. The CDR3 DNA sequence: TGTGCCTGGAGTGGGGGTTCTGGAAACACCATATATTTT.

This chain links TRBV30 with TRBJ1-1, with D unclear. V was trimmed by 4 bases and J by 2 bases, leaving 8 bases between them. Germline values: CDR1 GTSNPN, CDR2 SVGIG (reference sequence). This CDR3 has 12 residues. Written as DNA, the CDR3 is TGTGCCTGGATTTCCTTAAACACTGAAGCTTTCTTT. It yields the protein CAWISLNTEAFF.

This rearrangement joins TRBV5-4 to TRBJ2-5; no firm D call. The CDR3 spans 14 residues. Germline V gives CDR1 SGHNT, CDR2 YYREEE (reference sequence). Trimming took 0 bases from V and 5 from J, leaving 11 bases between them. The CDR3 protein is CASSLGSPGETQYF. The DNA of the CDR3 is TGTGCCAGCAGCTTGGGCAGCCCTGGGGAGACCCAGTACTTC. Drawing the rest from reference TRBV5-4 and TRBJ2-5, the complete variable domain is ETGVTQSPTHLIKTRGQQVTLRCSSQSGHNTVSWYQQALGQGPQFIFQYYREEENGRGNFPPRFSGLQFPNYSSELNVNALELDDSALYLCASSLGSPGETQYFGPGTRLLVL.

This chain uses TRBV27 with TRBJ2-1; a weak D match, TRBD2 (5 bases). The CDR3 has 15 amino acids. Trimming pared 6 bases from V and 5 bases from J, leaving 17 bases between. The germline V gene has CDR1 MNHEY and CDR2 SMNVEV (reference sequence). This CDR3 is CASSFRARGNNEQFF. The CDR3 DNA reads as TGTGCCAGCAGCTTTAGGGCTCGGGGAAACAATGAGCAGTTCTTC.

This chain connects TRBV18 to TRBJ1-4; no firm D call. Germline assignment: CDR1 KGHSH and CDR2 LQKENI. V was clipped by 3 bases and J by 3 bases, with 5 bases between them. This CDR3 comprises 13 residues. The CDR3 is CASSPGPNEKLFF. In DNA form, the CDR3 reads TGTGCCAGCTCACCTGGCCCTAATGAAAAACTGTTTTTT. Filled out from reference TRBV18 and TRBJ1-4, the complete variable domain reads NAGVMQNPRHLVRRRGQEARLRCSPMKGHSHVYWYRQLPEEGLKFMVYLQKENIIDESGMPKERFSAEFPKEGPSILRIQQVVRGDSAAYFCASSPGPNEKLFFGSGTQLSVL.

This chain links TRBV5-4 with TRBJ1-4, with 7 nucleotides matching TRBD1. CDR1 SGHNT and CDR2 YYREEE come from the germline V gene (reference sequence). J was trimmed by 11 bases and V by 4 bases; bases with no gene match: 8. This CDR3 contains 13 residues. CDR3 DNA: TGTGCCAGCAGCATTCCGGGACAGAGGAAACTGTTTTTT. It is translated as CASSIPGQRKLFF.

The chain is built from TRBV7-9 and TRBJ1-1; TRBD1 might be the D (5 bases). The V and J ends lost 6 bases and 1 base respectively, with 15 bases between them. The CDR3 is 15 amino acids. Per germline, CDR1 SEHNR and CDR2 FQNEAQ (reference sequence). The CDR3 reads CASRWGGGQNTEAFF. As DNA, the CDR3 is TGTGCCAGCAGATGGGGAGGCGGACAGAACACTGAAGCTTTCTTT.

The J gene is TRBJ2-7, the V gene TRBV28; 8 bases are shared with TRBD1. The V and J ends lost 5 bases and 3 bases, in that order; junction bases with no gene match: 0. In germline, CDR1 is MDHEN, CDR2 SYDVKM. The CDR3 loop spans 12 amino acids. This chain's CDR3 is CASSDRGYEQYV. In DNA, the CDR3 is TGTGCCAGCAGTGACAGGGGCTACGAGCAGTACGTC.

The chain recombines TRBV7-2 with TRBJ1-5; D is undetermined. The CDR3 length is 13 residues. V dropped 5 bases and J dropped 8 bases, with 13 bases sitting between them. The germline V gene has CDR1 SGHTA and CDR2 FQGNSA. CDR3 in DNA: TGTGCCAGCAGCAGCCGGGCCGGGGAGCCCCAGCATTTT. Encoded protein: CASSSRAGEPQHF. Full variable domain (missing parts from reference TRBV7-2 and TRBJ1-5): GAGVSQSPSNKVTEKGKDVELRCDPISGHTALYWYRQSLGQGLEFLIYFQGNSAPDKSGLPSDRFSAERTGGSVSTLTIQRTQQEDSAVYLCASSSRAGEPQHFGDGTRLSIL.

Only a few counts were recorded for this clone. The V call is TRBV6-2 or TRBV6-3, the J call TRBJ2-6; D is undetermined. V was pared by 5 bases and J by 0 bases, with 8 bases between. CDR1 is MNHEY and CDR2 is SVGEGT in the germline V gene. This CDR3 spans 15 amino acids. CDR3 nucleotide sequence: TGTGCCAGCAGTCAAAAAGGCTCTGGGGCCAACGTCCTGACTTTC. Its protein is CASSQKGSGANVLTF.

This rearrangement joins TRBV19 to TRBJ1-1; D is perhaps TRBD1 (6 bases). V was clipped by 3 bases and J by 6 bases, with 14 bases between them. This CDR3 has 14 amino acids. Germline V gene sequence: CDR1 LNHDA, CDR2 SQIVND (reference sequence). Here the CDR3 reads CASSIGGANPEAFF. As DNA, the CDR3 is TGTGCCAGTAGTATTGGGGGGGCGAATCCTGAAGCTTTCTTT.

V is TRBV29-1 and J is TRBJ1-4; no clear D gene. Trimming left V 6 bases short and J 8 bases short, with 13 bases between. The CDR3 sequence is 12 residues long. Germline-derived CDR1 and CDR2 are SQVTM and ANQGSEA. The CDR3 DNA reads TGCAGCGTCACACCGGAGGGCGAAAAACTGTTTTTT. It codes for CSVTPEGEKLFF.

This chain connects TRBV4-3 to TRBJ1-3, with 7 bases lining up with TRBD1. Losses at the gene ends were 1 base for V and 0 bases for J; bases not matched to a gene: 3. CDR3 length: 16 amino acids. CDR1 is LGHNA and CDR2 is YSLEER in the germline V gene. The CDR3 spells CASSQVGGASGNTIYF. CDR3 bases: TGCGCCAGCAGCCAAGTAGGGGGCGCCTCTGGAAACACCATATATTTT.

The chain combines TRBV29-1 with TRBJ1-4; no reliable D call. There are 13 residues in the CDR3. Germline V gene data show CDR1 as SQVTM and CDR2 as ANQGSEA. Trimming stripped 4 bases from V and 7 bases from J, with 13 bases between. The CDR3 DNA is TGCAGCGTTGGGGGAGGAAAAAGTGAAAAACTGTTTTTT. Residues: CSVGGGKSEKLFF.

The CDR3 here is CASSFQGLEAFF. The CDR3 coding sequence is TGTGCCAGCAGTTTTCAGGGACTTGAAGCTTTCTTT. This chain uses TRBV12-3 or TRBV12-4 with TRBJ1-1, with D tentatively TRBD1 (5 bases). CDR3 size: 12 residues. V lost 3 bases and J 7 bases, leaving 9 bases between the germline ends.

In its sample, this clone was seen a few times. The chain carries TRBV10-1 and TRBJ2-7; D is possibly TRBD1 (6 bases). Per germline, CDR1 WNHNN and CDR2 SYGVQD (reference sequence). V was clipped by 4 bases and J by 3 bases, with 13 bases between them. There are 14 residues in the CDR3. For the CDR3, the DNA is TGCGCCAGCAGTGGAATACGGGACAACTACGAGCAGTACTTC. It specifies CASSGIRDNYEQYF.

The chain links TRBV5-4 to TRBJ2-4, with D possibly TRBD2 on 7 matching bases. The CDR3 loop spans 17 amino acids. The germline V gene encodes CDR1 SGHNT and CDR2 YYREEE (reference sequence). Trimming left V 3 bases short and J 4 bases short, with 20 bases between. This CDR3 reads CASSSPWEGGTKNIQYF. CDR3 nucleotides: TGTGCCAGCAGCTCCCCCTGGGAGGGGGGCACGAAAAACATTCAGTACTTC. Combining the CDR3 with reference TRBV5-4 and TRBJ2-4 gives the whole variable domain ETGVTQSPTHLIKTRGQQVTLRCSSQSGHNTVSWYQQALGQGPQFIFQYYREEENGRGNFPPRFSGLQFPNYSSELNVNALELDDSALYLCASSSPWEGGTKNIQYFGAGTRLSVL.

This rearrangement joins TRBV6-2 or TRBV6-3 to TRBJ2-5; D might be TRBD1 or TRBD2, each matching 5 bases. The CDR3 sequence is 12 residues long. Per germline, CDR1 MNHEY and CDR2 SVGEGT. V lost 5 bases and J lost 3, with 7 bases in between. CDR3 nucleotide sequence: TGTGCCAGCAGTATGGGGGAAGAGACCCAGTACTTC. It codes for CASSMGEETQYF.

The CDR3 sequence is CSASYGYTF. For the CDR3, the DNA is TGCAGTGCCAGCTATGGCTACACCTTC. The rearrangement uses TRBV20-1 and TRBJ1-2; D remains ambiguous. Trimming removed 6 bases from V and 4 bases from J, with 3 bases in between. Germline CDR1 and CDR2: DFQATT and SNEGSKA (reference sequence). The CDR3 length is 9 residues.

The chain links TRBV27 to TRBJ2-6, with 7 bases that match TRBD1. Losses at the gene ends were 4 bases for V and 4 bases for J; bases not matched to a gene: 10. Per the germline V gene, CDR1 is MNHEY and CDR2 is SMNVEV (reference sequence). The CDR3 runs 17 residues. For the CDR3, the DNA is TGTGCCAGCAGTTCCACAGGGGACATTTACGGGGCCAACGTCCTGACTTTC. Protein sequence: CASSSTGDIYGANVLTF.

The CDR3 sequence is CSASGSAAHEQYF. DNA for the CDR3: TGCAGTGCTAGTGGCTCTGCGGCCCACGAGCAGTACTTC. The V and J genes are TRBV20-1 and TRBJ2-7; D is uncertain. The CDR3 runs to 13 residues. The V gene lost 3 bases and the J gene lost 5 bases, with 14 bases spanning the gap. Per the germline V gene, CDR1 is DFQATT and CDR2 is SNEGSKA (reference sequence).